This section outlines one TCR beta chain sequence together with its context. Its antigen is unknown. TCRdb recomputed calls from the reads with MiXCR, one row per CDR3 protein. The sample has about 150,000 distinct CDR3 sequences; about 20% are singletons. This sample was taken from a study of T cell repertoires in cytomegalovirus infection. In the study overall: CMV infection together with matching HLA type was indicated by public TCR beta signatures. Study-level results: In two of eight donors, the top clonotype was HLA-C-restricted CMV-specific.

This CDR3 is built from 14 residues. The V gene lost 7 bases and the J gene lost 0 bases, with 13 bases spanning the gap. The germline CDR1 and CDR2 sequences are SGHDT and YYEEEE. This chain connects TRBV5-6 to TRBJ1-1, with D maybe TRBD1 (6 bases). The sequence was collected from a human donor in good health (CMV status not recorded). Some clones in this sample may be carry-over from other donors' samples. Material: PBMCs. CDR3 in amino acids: CASRGTRMNTEAFF. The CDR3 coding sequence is TGTGCCAGCCGGGGGACAAGAATGAACACTGAAGCTTTCTTT.